These T cell receptor beta chains were read from a single sample in a study of siplizumab effects on memory and regulatory T cells. Some clones are missing from TCRdb's copy, which holds only in-frame ones; the method was immunoSEQ multiplex PCR. The data contain some 96,000 clones, approximately 94% of them singletons. The source material was non-Treg CD4+ T cells sorted from blood. The receptors stem from a human donor in good health. The CDR3 runs from the conserved cysteine through the conserved F or W. The order of the fields is D gene, V gene, J gene, clone size, CDR3 DNA, CDR3 protein. A D gene is named only where the DNA matches it firmly. Some rows mark clone size as missing; the rest say once, few, many or name a class of expanded clone.

>NA|TRBV7-9|TRBJ2-2|NA
TGTGCCAGCAGCTTAGGGGTAGTCACCGGGGAGCTGTTTTTT
CASSLGVVTGELFF
>NA|TRBV19|TRBJ2-2|NA
TGTGCCAGTATTGGGGGGTTTTACAAGAACACCGGGGAGCTGTTTTTT
CASIGGFYKNTGELFF
>NA|TRBV7-9|TRBJ1-1|NA
TGTGCCAGCAGCTTAACCAACAGGGACACTGAAGCTTTCTTT
CASSLTNRDTEAFF
>NA|TRBV10-1|TRBJ2-1|once
TGCGCCAGCAGTGGGGGTAGCTCCTACAATGAGCAGTTCTTC
CASSGGSSYNEQFF
>TRBD1|TRBV6-1|TRBJ1-5|NA
TGTGCCAGCAGTGAAGGAACCGGGACAGGGGGAGTGCCCCAGCATTTT
CASSEGTGTGGVPQHF
>NA|TRBV6-4|TRBJ1-2|NA
TGTGCCAGCAGTGTCGACAGATATAACTATGGCTACACCTTC
CASSVDRYNYGYTF
>NA|TRBV15|TRBJ1-4|NA
TGTGCCACCAGCGGCCAGGGTAGTCCAACTAATGAAAAACTGTTTTTT
CATSGQGSPTNEKLFF
>NA|TRBV15|TRBJ2-1|NA
TGTGCCACCAGACCCAGCAGGGGATATTACAATGAGCAGTTCTTC
CATRPSRGYYNEQFF
>NA|TRBV19|TRBJ2-1|NA
TGTGCCAGTAGTATAGATCCCCTAGAGCCGTTCTTC
CASSIDPLEPFF
>TRBD1|TRBV5-1|TRBJ1-1|NA
TGCGCCAGCAGCCTCGGGACAGGGGGCAGTAAACGAAACACTGAAGCTTTCTTT
CASSLGTGGSKRNTEAFF
>TRBD1|TRBV7-9|TRBJ2-7|once
TGTGCCAGCAGCTTCGGGACAGGGATCTACGAGCAGTACTTC
CASSFGTGIYEQYF
>TRBD2|TRBV28|TRBJ2-7|NA
TGTGCCAGCAGTAGTTGGGTTTTTAGCGGGAGAGGGAGCTCCTACGAGCAGTACTTC
CASSSWVFSGRGSSYEQYF
>TRBD2|TRBV5-1|TRBJ2-1|NA
TGCGCCAGCAGCCGGCGGGGGGACACCTACAATGAGCAGTTCTTC
CASSRRGDTYNEQFF
>NA|TRBV28|TRBJ2-3|NA
TGTGCCAGCAGCCAGGCCAGGGCAGGGGGCACAGATACGCAGTATTTT
CASSQARAGGTDTQYF
>NA|TRBV19|TRBJ1-3|once
TGTGCCAGTGAAAGGGGATCCCGCTCTGGAAACACCATATATTTT
CASERGSRSGNTIYF
>NA|TRBV27|TRBJ1-2|NA
TGTGCCAGCAGTCGTCGGGGGGGCGTCTATGGCTACACCTTC
CASSRRGGVYGYTF
>NA|TRBV5-4|TRBJ2-7|NA
TGTGCCAGCAGTAAGACAGGCTCCTACGAGCAGTACTTC
CASSKTGSYEQYF